This TCR beta chain appears in the sequencing data of a study of human T cells and chemical hapten exposure. Turning to the study itself: All patients underwent weekly scalp dosing with diphenylcyclopropenone for the full roughly 25-week study.

Trimming cost V 7 bases and J 1 base, with 19 bases left between them. This CDR3 is 17 amino acids long. Germline V gene data show CDR1 as MDHEN and CDR2 as SYDVKM. As processed by the authors: A per-sample median of roughly 96,000 TCRs was observed, with a range of about 20,000 to 750,000. TCRdb reprocessed the RACE reads with MiXCR, giving one entry per CDR3 protein. TCRdb's processing, not the study's, gives the V and J calls here. The sample carries about 380,000 distinct CDR3 sequences, 4% to 6% recorded once. The time point denotes: pre-sensitization, week 0. Treatment given: therapeutic diphenylcyclopropenone sensitization with weekly scalp DPC. Patch tests were applied only after blood draws. This clonotype has just a few counts. What it binds is unknown. Study-level results: DPC sensitization produced no change in TCRs with frequency above 1 in 1000.

The rearrangement uses TRBV28 and TRBJ1-4, with a possible D match to TRBD1 (5 bases). This receptor was obtained from a woman aged 45-65 years with alopecia areata. Some clones in this sample may be carry-over from other donors' samples. The sequenced sample was whole blood, obtained in connection with sensitization to the hapten diphenylcyclopropenone (DPC). CDR3 nucleotides: TGTGCCAGCACCCCGAGCGGTTGGAGGGGAACTAATGAAAAACTGTTTTTT. This gives the protein CASTPSGWRGTNEKLFF.